Sequencing of this T cell receptor beta chain was carried out in a study of identical twins (TCRdb year 2016). About the study as a whole: To test whether fetal clonotypes persist, this study deep-sequenced TCR alpha and beta repertoires from monozygotic twins, from unrelated adults of various ages, and from cord blood. To rule out contamination, replicate twin experiments were performed at different times with different library preparation protocols.

Paper-wide results and their limitations: Zero-insertion analyses could be partly confounded by invariant T cells such as MAIT and iNKT, although diverse VJ usage argued against such confounding for most clonotypes. Out-of-frame TCR alpha sequences shared between twins showed an excess of low generation-probability sequences compared with coincidental sharing between unrelated individuals. Because the same donors could not be followed over many years, conclusions were based on cross-sectional statistical analysis. The excess sharing between twins in beta out-of-frame sequences was weaker because fewer shared sequences reduced the signal-to-noise ratio. Abundant cord blood beta clonotypes had fewer insertions, young adult naive repertoires showed a similar but weaker trend, and memory repertoires showed no such trend. Recombination models systematically underestimated out-of-frame TCR alpha sharing in monozygotic twins but agreed with sharing between unrelated individuals.

The library came from 5' RACE. The run used an Illumina HiSeq 2000. A universal primer binding site was added through template switching, and the final cDNA carried a unique molecular identifier so that TCR cDNA molecules could be counted accurately. Specific primers in the conserved constant-segment region were used to synthesize first-strand cDNA for TCR alpha and beta chains. To control for contamination, every cDNA library carried two barcodes: a SMART-Mk sample barcode plus Illumina barcodes. TruSeq adapter sequences, together with Illumina sample barcodes, were added in two successive PCR steps. TCR alpha and beta cDNA libraries were sequenced on the Illumina HiSeq platform with custom primers. In the authors' own workflow: Unique molecular identifiers were extracted from raw reads with MiGEC, and CDR3 positions were determined with MiXCR. For each individual, recombination models were inferred using an EM algorithm with the repgenHMM and IGoR tools. Shared clonotypes were analyzed with the tcR package in R, and sharing was normalized by the product of cloneset sizes. To study raw recombination free of thymic and clonal selection effects, out-of-frame nonproductive sequences were analyzed. TCRdb passed the public sequencing reads through fastp at Q25 and MiXCR, retaining productive beta sequences. Duplicate CDR3 protein sequences are folded into a single record with the most common DNA and genes. The V and J calls, along with clone size, are taken from TCRdb and not from the paper's own processing. Counted in this sample were a few hundred thousand distinct CDR3 sequences; roughly 9.5% of them appeared once. The ten biggest clones cover under 3% of the sample.

This clonotype was picked up a small number of times. No cognate antigen has been identified for it. Per-base quality was not reported, and no clone a single base away is much larger than it. Spanning cysteine to phenylalanine, the CDR3 consists of 17 amino acids. The sequence is cut down to CDR3 DNA, 51 bases in frame from base 1. From a lookup of the germline V gene (reference sequence), CDR1 and CDR2 are DFQATT and SNEGSKA. At the junction V is shortened by 0 bases and J by 5 bases, with 20 bases in between. All donors were healthy Caucasians. The twin cohort comprised three pairs of female monozygotic twins, all aged roughly 18 to 30 years. Peripheral blood mononuclear cells were the source from which RNA for the TCR libraries was isolated. These data were likewise used in another study, on yellow fever vaccine responses in identical twins. As described in the second report: According to the authors, in identical twins the way T cells responded to vaccination appeared partly convergent and partly personalized. In the study, vaccine-responding T cell clones were precisely tracked in identical twins.

Material for sequencing was PBMCs. This sequence uses TRBV20-1 and TRBJ2-1; TRBD2 is a weak D gene call, 7 bases matching. The sequence was collected from a woman aged 18-29 years in good health. At the DNA level, the sequence is TGCAGTGCTAGAGAATTCTTGGCGGGGGCCTTTAACAATGAGCAGTTCTTC. Its translation is CSAREFLAGAFNNEQFF.